This TCR beta chain was sequenced in a study of shared T cell receptors in the human thymus. Germline V gives CDR1 LGHNA, CDR2 YSLEER. CDR3 length: 13 amino acids. V lost 1 base and J lost 3, with 4 bases in between. TCRdb's copy holds only in-frame clones and misses some; the assay was immunoSEQ multiplex PCR. The sample comprises about 710,000 clones, more than 75% of which are singletons, and roughly 0.0089% rests with the top ten. This same sample was also taken into another study, of human thymus T cells. Per that paper: Surgeons resected thymus tissue during corrective heart surgery. There were highly overlapping thymic repertoires among unrelated individuals, as related research reported.

This chain uses TRBV4-3 with TRBJ2-4; D remains unclear. The specimen sequenced was thymocytes. The TCR originated in a boy younger than two with a congenital heart defect. DNA for the CDR3: TGCGCCAGCAGCCAAGGTATCAAAAACATTCAGTACTTC. It encodes CASSQGIKNIQYF.